Listed here is a single T cell receptor beta chain. Antigen unknown. CDR1 and CDR2 from the germline V gene are MDHEN and SYDVKM. This CDR3 is built from 15 residues. The V gene end was trimmed by 7 bases and the J gene end by 5 bases; junction bases not matched to a gene: 13. This sample stems from a study of CD8 T cells in ankylosing spondylitis. General observations from the study: The study identified a TCR beta motif of under 10 highly homologous variants that appeared characteristic of ankylosing spondylitis blood. Earlier literature documents some of the motif variants in reactive arthritis synovial fluid and blood.

TCRdb passed the 5' RACE reads through MiXCR, listing each CDR3 protein once. Among a few hundred thousand distinct CDR3 sequences, around 20% were seen once, and the ten largest hold about a sixth. The material sequenced was blood, either unsorted or a sorted T cell fraction (not recorded which). This clonotype originated in a male donor with ankylosing spondylitis. V is TRBV28 and J is TRBJ2-7, with TRBD2 identical over 8 bases. CDR3 sequence: CASTSTAGVIHEQYF. CDR3 in DNA: TGTGCCAGCACCTCTACAGCGGGAGTGATCCACGAGCAGTACTTC.